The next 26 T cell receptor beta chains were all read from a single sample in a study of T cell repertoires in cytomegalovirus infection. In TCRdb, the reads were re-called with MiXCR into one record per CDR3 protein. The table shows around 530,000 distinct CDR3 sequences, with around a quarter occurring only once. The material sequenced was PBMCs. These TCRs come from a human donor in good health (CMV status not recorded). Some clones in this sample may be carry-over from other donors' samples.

CDR3 sequence reads: CATSDPWGGREAYEQYV. CDR3 coding DNA: TGTGCCACCAGTGATCCGTGGGGGGGCCGGGAGGCCTACGAGCAGTACGTC. This chain links TRBV24-1 with TRBJ2-7, with D possibly TRBD2 on 7 matching bases. Trimming left V 3 bases short and J 2 bases short, with 19 bases between. Germline values: CDR1 KGHDR, CDR2 SFDVKD. The length of the CDR3 is 17 residues.

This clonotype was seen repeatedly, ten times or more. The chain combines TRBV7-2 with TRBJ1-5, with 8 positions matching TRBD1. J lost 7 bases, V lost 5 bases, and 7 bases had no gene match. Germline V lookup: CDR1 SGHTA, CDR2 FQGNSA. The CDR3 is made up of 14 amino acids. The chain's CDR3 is CASSPTGANQPQHF. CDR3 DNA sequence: TGTGCCAGCAGCCCGACAGGGGCGAACCAGCCCCAGCATTTT. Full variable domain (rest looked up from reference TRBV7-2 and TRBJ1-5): GAGVSQSPSNKVTEKGKDVELRCDPISGHTALYWYRQSLGQGLEFLIYFQGNSAPDKSGLPSDRFSAERTGGSVSTLTIQRTQQEDSAVYLCASSPTGANQPQHFGDGTRLSIL.

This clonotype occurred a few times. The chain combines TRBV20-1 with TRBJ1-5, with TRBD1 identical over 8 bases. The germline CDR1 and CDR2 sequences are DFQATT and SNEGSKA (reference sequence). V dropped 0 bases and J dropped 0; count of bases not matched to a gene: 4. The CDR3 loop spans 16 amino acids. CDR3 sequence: CSARDGQGLSNQPQHF. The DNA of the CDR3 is TGCAGTGCTAGAGATGGACAGGGCCTTAGCAATCAGCCCCAGCATTTT.

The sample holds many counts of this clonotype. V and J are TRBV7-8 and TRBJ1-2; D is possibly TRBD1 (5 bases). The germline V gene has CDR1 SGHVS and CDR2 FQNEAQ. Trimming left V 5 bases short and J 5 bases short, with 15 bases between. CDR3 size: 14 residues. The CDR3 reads CASSRIGTDYGYTF. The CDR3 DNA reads TGTGCCAGCAGCCGCATCGGGACGGATTATGGCTACACCTTC.

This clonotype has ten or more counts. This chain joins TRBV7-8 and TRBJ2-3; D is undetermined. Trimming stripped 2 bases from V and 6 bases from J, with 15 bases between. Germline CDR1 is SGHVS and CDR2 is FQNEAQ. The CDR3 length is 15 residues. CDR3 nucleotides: TGTGCCAGCAGCTTATCCACTTGGGTGTCTGATACGCAGTATTTT. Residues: CASSLSTWVSDTQYF.

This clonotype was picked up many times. CDR3 DNA sequence: TGTGCCAGCAGCTCCGGACTAGGATCCACCGGGGAGCTGTTTTTT. As protein: CASSSGLGSTGELFF. The genes are TRBV7-3 and TRBJ2-2; TRBD2 aligns across 7 bases. The CDR3 has 15 residues. V gave up 4 bases and J gave up 4 bases; unmatched junction bases: 6. The germline gives CDR1 SGHTA, CDR2 FQGTGA.

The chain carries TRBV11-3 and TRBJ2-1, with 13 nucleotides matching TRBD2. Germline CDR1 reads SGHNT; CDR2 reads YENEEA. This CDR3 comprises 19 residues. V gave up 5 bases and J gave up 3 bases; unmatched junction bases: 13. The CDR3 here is CASSPRRLRTSGGYNEQFF. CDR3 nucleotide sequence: TGTGCCAGCAGCCCACGACGACTACGGACTAGCGGGGGCTACAATGAGCAGTTCTTC.

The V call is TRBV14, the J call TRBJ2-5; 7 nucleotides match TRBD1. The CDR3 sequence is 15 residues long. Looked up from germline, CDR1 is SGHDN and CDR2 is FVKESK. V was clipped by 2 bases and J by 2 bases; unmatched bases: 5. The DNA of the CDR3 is TGTGCCAGCAGCCAACTCAGCAGGGGGCAAGAGACCCAGTACTTC. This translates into CASSQLSRGQETQYF.

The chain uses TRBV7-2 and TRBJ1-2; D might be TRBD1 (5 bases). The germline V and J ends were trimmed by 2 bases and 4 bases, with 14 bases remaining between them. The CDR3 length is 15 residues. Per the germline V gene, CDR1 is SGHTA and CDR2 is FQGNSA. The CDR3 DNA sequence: TGTGCCAGCAGCTTATTGGCAGGGACCTCCTATGGCTACACCTTC. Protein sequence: CASSLLAGTSYGYTF.

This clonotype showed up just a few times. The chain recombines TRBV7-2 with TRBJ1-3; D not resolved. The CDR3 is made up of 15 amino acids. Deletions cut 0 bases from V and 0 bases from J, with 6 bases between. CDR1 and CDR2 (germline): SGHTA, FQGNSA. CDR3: CASSLAQSSGNTIYF. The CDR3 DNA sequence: TGTGCCAGCAGCTTAGCCCAAAGCTCTGGAAACACCATATATTTT.

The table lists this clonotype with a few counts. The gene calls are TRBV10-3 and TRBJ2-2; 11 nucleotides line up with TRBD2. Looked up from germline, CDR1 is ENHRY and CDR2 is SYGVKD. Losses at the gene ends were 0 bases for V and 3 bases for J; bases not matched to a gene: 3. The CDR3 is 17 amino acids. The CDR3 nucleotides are TGTGCCATCAGTGAGTCACGGACTAGCGGGTACACCGGGGAGCTGTTTTTT. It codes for CAISESRTSGYTGELFF.

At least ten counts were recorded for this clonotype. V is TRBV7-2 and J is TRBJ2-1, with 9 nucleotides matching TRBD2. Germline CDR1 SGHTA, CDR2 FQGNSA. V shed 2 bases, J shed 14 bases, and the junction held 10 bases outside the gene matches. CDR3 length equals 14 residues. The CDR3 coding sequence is TGTGCCAGCAGCTTAAGTCTAGCGGGACGGGAAAAGTTCTTC. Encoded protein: CASSLSLAGREKFF.

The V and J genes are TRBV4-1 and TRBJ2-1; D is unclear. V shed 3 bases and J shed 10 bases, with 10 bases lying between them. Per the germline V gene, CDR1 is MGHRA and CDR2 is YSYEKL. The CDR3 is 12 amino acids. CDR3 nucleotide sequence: TGCGCCAGCAGCCACGTTTTCGGGGAGCAGTTCTTC. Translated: CASSHVFGEQFF.

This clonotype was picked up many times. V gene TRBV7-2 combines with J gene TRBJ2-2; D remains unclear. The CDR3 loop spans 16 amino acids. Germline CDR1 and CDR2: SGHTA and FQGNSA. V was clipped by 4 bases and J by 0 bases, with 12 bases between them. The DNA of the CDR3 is TGTGCCAGCAGCTCTCTAATTCGCGCGAACACCGGGGAGCTGTTTTTT. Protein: CASSSLIRANTGELFF. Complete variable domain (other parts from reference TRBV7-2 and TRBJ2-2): GAGVSQSPSNKVTEKGKDVELRCDPISGHTALYWYRQSLGQGLEFLIYFQGNSAPDKSGLPSDRFSAERTGGSVSTLTIQRTQQEDSAVYLCASSSLIRANTGELFFGEGSRLTVL.

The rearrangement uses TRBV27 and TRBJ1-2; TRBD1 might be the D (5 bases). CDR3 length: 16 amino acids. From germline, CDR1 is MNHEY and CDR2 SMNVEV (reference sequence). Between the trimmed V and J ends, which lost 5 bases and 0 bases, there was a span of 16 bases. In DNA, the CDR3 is TGTGCCAGCAGTCATCAACCGGGACGGGCTAACTATGGCTACACCTTC. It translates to CASSHQPGRANYGYTF.

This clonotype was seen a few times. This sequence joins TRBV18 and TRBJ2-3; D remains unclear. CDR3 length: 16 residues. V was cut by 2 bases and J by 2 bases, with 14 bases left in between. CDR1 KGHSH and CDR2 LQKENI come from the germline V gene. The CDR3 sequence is CASSPMNGPTTDTQYF. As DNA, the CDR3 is TGTGCCAGCTCACCAATGAACGGACCGACCACAGATACGCAGTATTTT.

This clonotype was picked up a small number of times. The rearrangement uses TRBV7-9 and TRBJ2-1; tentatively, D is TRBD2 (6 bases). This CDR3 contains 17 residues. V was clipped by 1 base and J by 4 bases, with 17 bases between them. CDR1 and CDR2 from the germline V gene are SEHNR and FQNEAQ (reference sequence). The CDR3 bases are TGTGCCAGCAGCTTAGAAGTTGGGACGGGAGTATACAATGAGCAGTTCTTC. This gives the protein CASSLEVGTGVYNEQFF. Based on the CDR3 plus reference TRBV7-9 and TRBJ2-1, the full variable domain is DTGVSQNPRHKITKRGQNVTFRCDPISEHNRLYWYRQTLGQGPEFLTYFQNEAQLEKSRLLSDRFSAERPKGSFSTLEIQRTEQGDSAMYLCASSLEVGTGVYNEQFFGPGTRLTVL.

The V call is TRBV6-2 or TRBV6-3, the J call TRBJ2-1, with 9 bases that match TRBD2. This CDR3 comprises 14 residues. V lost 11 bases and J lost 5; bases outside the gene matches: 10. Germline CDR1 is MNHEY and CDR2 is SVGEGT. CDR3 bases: TGTGCCGGCTCGACTAGCGGAGTGCACAATGAGCAGTTCTTC. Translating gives CAGSTSGVHNEQFF.

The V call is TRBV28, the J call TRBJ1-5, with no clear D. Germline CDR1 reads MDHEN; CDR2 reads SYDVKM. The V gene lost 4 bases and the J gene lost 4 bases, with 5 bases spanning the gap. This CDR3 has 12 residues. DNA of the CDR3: TGTGCCAGCAGTTCGGTGAATCAGCCCCAGCATTTT. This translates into CASSSVNQPQHF.

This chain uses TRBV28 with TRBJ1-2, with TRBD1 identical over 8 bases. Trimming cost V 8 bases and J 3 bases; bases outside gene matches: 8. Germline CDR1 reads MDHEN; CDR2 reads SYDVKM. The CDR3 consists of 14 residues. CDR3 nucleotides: TGTGCCAGCTGGACAGGGCAAGAGTACTATGGCTACACCTTC. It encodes CASWTGQEYYGYTF.

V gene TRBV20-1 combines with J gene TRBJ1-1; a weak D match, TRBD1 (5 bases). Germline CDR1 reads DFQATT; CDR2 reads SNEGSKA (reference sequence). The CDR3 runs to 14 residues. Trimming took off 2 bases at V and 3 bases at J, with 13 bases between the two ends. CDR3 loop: CSARSRRGDTEAFF. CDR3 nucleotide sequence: TGCAGTGCTAGATCAAGGAGGGGCGACACTGAAGCTTTCTTT.

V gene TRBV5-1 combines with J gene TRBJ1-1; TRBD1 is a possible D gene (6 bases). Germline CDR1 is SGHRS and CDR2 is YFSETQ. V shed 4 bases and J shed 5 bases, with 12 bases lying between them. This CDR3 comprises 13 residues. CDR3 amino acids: CASSHRVRTEAFF. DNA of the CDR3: TGCGCCAGCAGCCACAGGGTCAGGACTGAAGCTTTCTTT.

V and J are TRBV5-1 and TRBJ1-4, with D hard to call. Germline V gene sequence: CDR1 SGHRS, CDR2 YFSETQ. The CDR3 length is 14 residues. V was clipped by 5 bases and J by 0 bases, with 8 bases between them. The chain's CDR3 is CASRGWTTNEKLFF. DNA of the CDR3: TGCGCCAGCAGAGGGTGGACAACTAATGAAAAACTGTTTTTT.

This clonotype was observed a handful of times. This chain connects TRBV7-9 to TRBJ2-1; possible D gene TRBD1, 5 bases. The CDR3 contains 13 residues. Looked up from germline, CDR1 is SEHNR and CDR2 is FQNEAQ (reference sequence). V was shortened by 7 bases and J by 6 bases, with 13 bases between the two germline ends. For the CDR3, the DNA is TGTGCCAGCACCACAAGGGGCAGCAATGAGCAGTTCTTC. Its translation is CASTTRGSNEQFF.

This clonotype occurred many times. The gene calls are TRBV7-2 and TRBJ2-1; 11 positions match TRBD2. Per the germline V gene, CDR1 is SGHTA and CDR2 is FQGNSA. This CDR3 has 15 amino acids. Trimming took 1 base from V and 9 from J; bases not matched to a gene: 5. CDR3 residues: CASSLGSGRASEQFF. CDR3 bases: TGTGCCAGCAGCTTAGGTAGCGGGAGGGCCAGTGAGCAGTTCTTC.

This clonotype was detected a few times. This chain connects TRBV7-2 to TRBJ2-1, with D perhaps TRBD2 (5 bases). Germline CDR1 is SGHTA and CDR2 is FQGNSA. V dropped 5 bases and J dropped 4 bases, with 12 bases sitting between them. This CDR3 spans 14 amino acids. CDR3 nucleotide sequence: TGTGCCAGCAGCGCAGAGACGGGGTACAATGAGCAGTTCTTC. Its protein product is CASSAETGYNEQFF.